This T cell receptor (beta chain) stems from a study of blood T cells in healthy people across ages. The study's findings and limits: Diversity estimates drawn from one million T cells were deemed underestimates.

PCR was performed a second time for about 6 to 12 cycles using a sample-barcoded 5' primer and a J-beta primer mix. TCRdb re-derived calls from the 5' RACE reads in MiXCR, one entry per CDR3 protein. The sample gives some 760,000 distinct CDR3 sequences, 25% of which show up once; roughly 3.8% is in the top ten. About this clonotype itself: Its specificity is not known.

The CDR3 spans 15 residues. V was trimmed by 4 bases and J by 0 bases, leaving 14 bases between them. Per germline, CDR1 SGHKS and CDR2 YYEKEE (reference sequence). The same data also went into a second study, on T cells of mothers and their children. That publication notes: Each 15 ul cDNA reaction used approximately 1.6 ug RNA; all RNA was used.

Sequenced material: blood. The V gene is TRBV5-5, the J gene TRBJ2-7; D tentatively reads TRBD1 or TRBD2 (5 bases each). The receptor's source is a boy between 5 and 17 years old in good health. The CDR3 DNA is TGTGCCAGCAGCCCCCAGCCGGGACGCTCCTACGAGCAGTACTTC. As protein: CASSPQPGRSYEQYF.